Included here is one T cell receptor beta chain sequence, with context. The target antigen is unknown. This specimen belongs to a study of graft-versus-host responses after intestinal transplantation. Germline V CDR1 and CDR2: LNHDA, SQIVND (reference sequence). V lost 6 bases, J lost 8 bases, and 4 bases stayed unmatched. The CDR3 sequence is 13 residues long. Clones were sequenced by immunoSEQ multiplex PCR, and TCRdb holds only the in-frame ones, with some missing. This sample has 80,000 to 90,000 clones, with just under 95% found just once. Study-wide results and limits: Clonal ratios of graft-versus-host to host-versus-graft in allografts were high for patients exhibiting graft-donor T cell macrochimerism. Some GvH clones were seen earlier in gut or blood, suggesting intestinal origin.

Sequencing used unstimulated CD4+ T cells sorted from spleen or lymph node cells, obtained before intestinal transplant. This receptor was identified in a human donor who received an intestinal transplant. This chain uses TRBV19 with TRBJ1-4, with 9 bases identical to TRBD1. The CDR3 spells CASRTGGAEKLFF. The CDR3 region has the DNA TGTGCCAGTAGGACAGGGGGAGCGGAAAAACTGTTTTTT.